The entry that follows covers one T cell receptor beta chain sequence. Its antigen is still unknown. The CDR3 is 13 amino acids. V gave up 8 bases and J gave up 0 bases, with 5 bases separating them. From germline, CDR1 is SEHNR and CDR2 FQNEAQ (reference sequence). The sample belongs to a study of T cell responses to AZD1222 COVID-19 vaccine. Points from the study as a whole: The repertoires were collected only after the peak T cell response.

The data were produced by immunoSEQ multiplex PCR, yet TCRdb's version contains in-frame clones alone and is incomplete. Here the sample spans over 80,000 clones, more than 85% being singletons. The source is an adult who received the AZD1222 COVID-19 vaccine. The J gene is TRBJ2-6, the V gene TRBV7-9, with D uncertain. Here the sequenced sample was peripheral blood, taken 28 days after the second AZD1222 dose. CDR3 DNA sequence: TGTGCCAGCTCGGTCTCTGGGGCCAACGTCCTGACTTTC. Protein sequence: CASSVSGANVLTF.